This T cell receptor (beta chain) was identified during a study of CD8 T cells in ankylosing spondylitis. Study-wide points: Ankylosing spondylitis blood appeared to be characterized by a TCR beta motif of 8 or 9 highly homologous variants. Significant enrichment of disease-linked clones was reportedly seen in matched ankylosing spondylitis synovial fluid.

The CDR3 loop spans 13 amino acids. Germline lookup yields CDR1 DFQATT and CDR2 SNEGSKA (reference sequence). V shed 6 bases and J shed 7 bases, with 13 bases lying between them. MiXCR was run by TCRdb on the 5' RACE reads, yielding one entry per CDR3 protein. This sample has 700,000 to 1,000,000 distinct CDR3 sequences, with about 11% found just once. This clonotype was counted many times. The antigen remains undetermined. The chain recombines TRBV20-1 with TRBJ1-6; D possibly corresponds to TRBD1 (6 bases). The source is a male donor with ankylosing spondylitis. Sequencing input: blood, either unsorted or a sorted T cell fraction (not recorded which). The CDR3 DNA reads as TGCAGTGCAATTCGGACAGCCAATTCACCCCTCCACTTT. Translating gives CSAIRTANSPLHF.